The rows below give T cell receptor beta chains drawn from one sample of a study of cytomegalovirus exposure and HLA in healthy donors. The table came from immunoSEQ multiplex PCR; TCRdb's copy has only in-frame clones and leaves some out. The sample data list about 65,000 clones. The sample comprised PBMCs. The receptors derive from a boy between 10 and 17 years old in good health and CMV-seronegative. Both conserved end residues are part of each CDR3. D genes are given only for firm matches.

d_gene: TRBD1; v_gene: TRBV4-1; j_gene: TRBJ1-5; CDR3aa: CASSRLGQGRQPQHF; CDR3nt: TGCGCCAGCAGCCGTTTAGGACAGGGGAGGCAGCCCCAGCATTTT
d_gene: TRBD2; v_gene: TRBV29-1; j_gene: TRBJ2-1; CDR3aa: CSVEGFIRTSGRALYNEQFF; CDR3nt: TGCAGCGTTGAAGGGTTTATCCGGACTAGCGGGAGGGCCCTATACAATGAGCAGTTCTTC
d_gene: NA; v_gene: TRBV14; j_gene: TRBJ2-2; CDR3aa: CASSPFGGPNTGELFF; CDR3nt: TGTGCCAGCAGCCCCTTCGGGGGGCCAAACACCGGGGAGCTGTTTTTT
d_gene: TRBD1; v_gene: TRBV5-1; j_gene: TRBJ2-2; CDR3aa: CASSPGTENTGELFF; CDR3nt: TGCGCCAGCAGCCCGGGGACAGAGAACACCGGGGAGCTGTTTTTT
d_gene: NA; v_gene: TRBV27; j_gene: TRBJ1-2; CDR3aa: CASSLVQSNYGYTF; CDR3nt: TGTGCCAGCAGTTTAGTGCAGTCTAACTATGGCTACACCTTC
d_gene: TRBD2; v_gene: TRBV11-2; j_gene: TRBJ2-7; CDR3aa: CASMLAGLQSYEQYF; CDR3nt: TGTGCCAGCATGCTTGCGGGACTACAGTCCTACGAGCAGTACTTC
d_gene: NA; v_gene: TRBV5-5; j_gene: TRBJ2-3; CDR3aa: CASSSKFRGISTDTQYF; CDR3nt: TGTGCCAGCAGTTCCAAGTTCAGGGGCATTAGCACAGATACGCAGTATTTT
d_gene: TRBD1; v_gene: TRBV19; j_gene: TRBJ2-1; CDR3aa: CASSIVARGLYNEQFF; CDR3nt: TGTGCCAGTAGTATAGTCGCCAGGGGGCTATACAATGAGCAGTTCTTC
d_gene: TRBD1; v_gene: TRBV30; j_gene: TRBJ1-2; CDR3aa: CAWSVTDRPTTF; CDR3nt: TGTGCCTGGAGTGTAACGGACAGGCCCACCACCTTC
d_gene: NA; v_gene: TRBV7-6; j_gene: TRBJ2-5; CDR3aa: CASRRRQAGQETQYF; CDR3nt: TGTGCCAGCAGAAGAAGACAGGCAGGGCAAGAGACCCAGTACTTC
d_gene: TRBD1; v_gene: TRBV19; j_gene: TRBJ2-7; CDR3aa: CASSQSGTGSYEQYF; CDR3nt: TGTGCCAGTAGTCAATCCGGGACAGGCTCCTACGAGCAGTACTTC
d_gene: NA; v_gene: TRBV4-1; j_gene: TRBJ1-1; CDR3aa: CASSHGQQNTEDFF; CDR3nt: TGCGCCAGCAGCCACGGACAGCAGAACACTGAAGATTTCTTT
d_gene: NA; v_gene: TRBV16; j_gene: TRBJ2-5; CDR3aa: CASSSGSQETQYF; CDR3nt: TGTGCCAGCAGCTCCGGGTCTCAAGAGACCCAGTACTTC
d_gene: NA; v_gene: TRBV30; j_gene: TRBJ1-4; CDR3aa: CAWSPGGWTNEKLFF; CDR3nt: TGTGCCTGGAGTCCAGGCGGGTGGACTAATGAAAAACTGTTTTTT
d_gene: NA; v_gene: TRBV19; j_gene: TRBJ1-1; CDR3aa: CAVGGEVNTEAFF; CDR3nt: TGTGCCGTAGGCGGGGAAGTGAACACTGAAGCTTTCTTT
d_gene: TRBD2; v_gene: TRBV4-3; j_gene: TRBJ2-5; CDR3aa: CASSQELPGLGRETQYF; CDR3nt: TGCGCCAGCAGCCAGGAACTCCCGGGACTAGGGCGGGAGACCCAGTACTTC
d_gene: TRBD1; v_gene: TRBV5-1; j_gene: TRBJ1-2; CDR3aa: CASTTGGDRGNYGYTF; CDR3nt: TGCGCCAGCACGACCGGCGGGGACAGGGGGAACTATGGCTACACCTTC
d_gene: TRBD2; v_gene: TRBV2; j_gene: TRBJ2-1; CDR3aa: CASSDPVGTSRDEQFF; CDR3nt: TGTGCCAGCAGTGACCCCGTTGGGACTAGTAGGGATGAGCAGTTCTTC
d_gene: NA; v_gene: TRBV29-1; j_gene: TRBJ1-1; CDR3aa: CSVVSTEAFF; CDR3nt: TGCAGCGTTGTGAGCACTGAAGCTTTCTTT
d_gene: NA; v_gene: TRBV11-3; j_gene: TRBJ1-2; CDR3aa: CASSLSGYGYTF; CDR3nt: TGTGCCAGCAGCTTATCAGGGTATGGCTACACCTTC
d_gene: NA; v_gene: TRBV5-5; j_gene: TRBJ1-1; CDR3aa: CASSGGGGLNTEAFF; CDR3nt: TGTGCCAGCAGCGGCGGGGGGGGCCTGAACACTGAAGCTTTCTTT
d_gene: TRBD2; v_gene: TRBV5-1; j_gene: TRBJ2-1; CDR3aa: CASSFPSSGSSYNEQFF; CDR3nt: TGCGCCAGCAGCTTCCCCTCTAGCGGGAGCTCCTACAATGAGCAGTTCTTC
d_gene: NA; v_gene: TRBV30; j_gene: TRBJ1-1; CDR3aa: CAWSVPQGPNTEAFF; CDR3nt: TGTGCCTGGAGTGTACCTCAGGGCCCGAACACTGAAGCTTTCTTT
d_gene: NA; v_gene: TRBV5-1; j_gene: TRBJ2-7; CDR3aa: CASRSGGLSPSYEQYF; CDR3nt: TGCGCCAGCCGCTCTGGTGGGCTCTCCCCCTCCTACGAGCAGTACTTC
d_gene: TRBD1; v_gene: TRBV4-1; j_gene: TRBJ1-5; CDR3aa: CASSQVGDRGLWPQHF; CDR3nt: TGCGCCAGCAGCCAAGTTGGGGACAGGGGGCTGTGGCCCCAGCATTTT
d_gene: NA; v_gene: TRBV30; j_gene: TRBJ2-6; CDR3aa: CAWSVVTGSSGANVLTF; CDR3nt: TGTGCCTGGAGCGTAGTGACAGGTAGCTCTGGGGCCAACGTCCTGACTTTC
d_gene: TRBD1; v_gene: TRBV5-1; j_gene: TRBJ2-1; CDR3aa: CASGGQGAYNEQFF; CDR3nt: TGCGCCAGCGGCGGACAGGGGGCGTACAATGAGCAGTTCTTC
d_gene: TRBD2; v_gene: TRBV4-2; j_gene: TRBJ2-7; CDR3aa: CASSQEWAGGSYEQYF; CDR3nt: TGTGCCAGCAGCCAAGAATGGGCGGGAGGGTCCTACGAGCAGTACTTC
d_gene: NA; v_gene: TRBV2; j_gene: TRBJ1-2; CDR3aa: CASSANRGKVYTF; CDR3nt: TGTGCCAGCAGTGCAAATAGGGGAAAAGTTTACACCTTC
d_gene: NA; v_gene: TRBV7-9; j_gene: TRBJ2-7; CDR3aa: CASSLEFMRESYEQYF; CDR3nt: TGTGCCAGCAGCTTAGAGTTTATGCGGGAAAGTTACGAGCAGTACTTC
d_gene: NA; v_gene: TRBV28; j_gene: TRBJ1-1; CDR3aa: CASSPPSGGNTEAFF; CDR3nt: TGTGCCAGCAGTCCCCCCTCCGGCGGAAACACTGAAGCTTTCTTT
d_gene: NA; v_gene: TRBV18; j_gene: TRBJ1-3; CDR3aa: CASSPGGNTIYF; CDR3nt: TGTGCCAGCTCCCCGGGAGGGAACACCATATATTTT
d_gene: TRBD2; v_gene: TRBV5-6; j_gene: TRBJ2-7; CDR3aa: CASSLGASGSSYEQYF; CDR3nt: TGTGCCAGCAGCTTGGGGGCTAGCGGGAGCTCCTACGAGCAGTACTTC
d_gene: TRBD1; v_gene: TRBV10-2; j_gene: TRBJ2-2; CDR3aa: CASSENQGQVNTGELFF; CDR3nt: TGCGCCAGCAGTGAGAACCAGGGACAGGTGAACACCGGGGAGCTGTTTTTT
d_gene: NA; v_gene: TRBV19; j_gene: TRBJ2-6; CDR3aa: CASAPGFSGANVLTF; CDR3nt: TGTGCCAGCGCCCCAGGGTTCTCTGGGGCCAACGTCCTGACTTTC
d_gene: TRBD2; v_gene: TRBV4-1; j_gene: TRBJ2-5; CDR3aa: CASSGELAGGTKTQYF; CDR3nt: TGCGCCAGCAGCGGGGAACTAGCGGGAGGGACAAAGACCCAGTACTTC
d_gene: TRBD1; v_gene: TRBV27; j_gene: TRBJ1-1; CDR3aa: CASSATGSLVGAFF; CDR3nt: TGTGCCAGCAGTGCGACAGGGAGTCTCGTGGGAGCTTTCTTT
d_gene: TRBD2; v_gene: TRBV30; j_gene: TRBJ2-1; CDR3aa: CAWSVRGPSGGANEQFF; CDR3nt: TGTGCCTGGAGTGTACGAGGCCCTAGCGGGGGGGCCAATGAGCAGTTCTTC
d_gene: NA; v_gene: TRBV5-6; j_gene: TRBJ1-1; CDR3aa: CASSRQVSLNTEAFF; CDR3nt: TGTGCCAGCAGCCGACAGGTATCTTTGAACACTGAAGCTTTCTTT
d_gene: NA; v_gene: TRBV6-1; j_gene: TRBJ1-2; CDR3aa: CASIRSLTYGYTF; CDR3nt: TGTGCCAGCATAAGGAGCCTGACCTATGGCTACACCTTC
d_gene: NA; v_gene: TRBV6-6; j_gene: TRBJ2-7; CDR3aa: CASSYERYEQYF; CDR3nt: TGTGCCAGCAGTTACGAGCGGTACGAGCAGTACTTC
d_gene: NA; v_gene: TRBV7-2; j_gene: TRBJ2-7; CDR3aa: CASSSIYEQYF; CDR3nt: TGTGCCAGCAGCTCAATTTACGAGCAGTACTTC
d_gene: NA; v_gene: TRBV6-6; j_gene: TRBJ1-1; CDR3aa: CASRNDRSNEAFF; CDR3nt: TGTGCCAGCAGAAACGACAGGTCCAATGAAGCTTTCTTT
d_gene: NA; v_gene: TRBV10-3; j_gene: TRBJ1-1; CDR3aa: CAIKGVNTEAFF; CDR3nt: TGTGCCATCAAGGGGGTTAACACTGAAGCTTTCTTT
d_gene: NA; v_gene: TRBV4-1; j_gene: TRBJ1-2; CDR3aa: CASSPDNSYYGYTF; CDR3nt: TGTGCCAGCAGCCCCGACAATTCTTACTATGGCTACACCTTC
d_gene: NA; v_gene: TRBV27; j_gene: TRBJ2-1; CDR3aa: CASSQLPGSAYNEQFF; CDR3nt: TGTGCCAGCAGCCAGCTACCGGGATCCGCTTACAATGAGCAGTTCTTC
d_gene: NA; v_gene: TRBV9; j_gene: TRBJ1-1; CDR3aa: CASSRGGALNTEAFF; CDR3nt: TGTGCCAGCAGCAGAGGGGGGGCACTGAACACTGAAGCTTTCTTT
d_gene: NA; v_gene: TRBV5-1; j_gene: TRBJ2-1; CDR3aa: CASSLGGASVYNEQFF; CDR3nt: TGCGCCAGCAGCTTGGGCGGGGCTAGCGTCTACAATGAGCAGTTCTTC
d_gene: NA; v_gene: TRBV19; j_gene: TRBJ2-2; CDR3aa: CASSIGSTGELFF; CDR3nt: TGTGCCAGTAGTATAGGGAGCACCGGGGAGCTGTTTTTT
d_gene: NA; v_gene: TRBV6-5; j_gene: TRBJ1-2; CDR3aa: CASSNQGTYYGYTF; CDR3nt: TGTGCCAGCAGTAACCAGGGGACCTACTATGGCTACACCTTC
d_gene: TRBD1; v_gene: TRBV6-6; j_gene: TRBJ1-1; CDR3aa: CASGQGATEAFF; CDR3nt: TGTGCCAGCGGACAGGGGGCCACTGAAGCTTTCTTT
d_gene: TRBD2; v_gene: TRBV2; j_gene: TRBJ2-5; CDR3aa: CASRAGTSGEETQYF; CDR3nt: TGTGCCAGCAGGGCTGGGACTAGCGGGGAGGAGACCCAGTACTTC
d_gene: TRBD2; v_gene: TRBV27; j_gene: TRBJ2-7; CDR3aa: CASSLTGLAGYEQYF; CDR3nt: TGTGCCAGCAGTCTAACGGGACTAGCGGGGTACGAGCAGTACTTC
d_gene: NA; v_gene: TRBV7-2; j_gene: TRBJ1-4; CDR3aa: CASSLLPTNEKLFF; CDR3nt: TGTGCCAGCAGCCTCCTTCCAACTAATGAAAAACTGTTTTTT
d_gene: NA; v_gene: TRBV2; j_gene: TRBJ2-3; CDR3aa: CASQGAFSDTQYF; CDR3nt: TGTGCCAGCCAGGGTGCCTTTTCAGATACGCAGTATTTT
d_gene: NA; v_gene: TRBV25-1; j_gene: TRBJ1-1; CDR3aa: CASSGSGGGEAFF; CDR3nt: TGTGCCAGCAGTGGAAGCGGCGGCGGTGAAGCTTTCTTT
d_gene: TRBD1; v_gene: TRBV5-4; j_gene: TRBJ1-6; CDR3aa: CASNRPGQGSYNSPLHF; CDR3nt: TGTGCCAGCAATAGGCCGGGACAGGGCTCCTATAATTCACCCCTCCACTTT